This passage covers 7 T cell receptor beta chains from one sample sequenced in a study of identical twins. In TCRdb, the 5' RACE reads were re-called with MiXCR into one record per CDR3 protein. The table has about 890,000 distinct CDR3 sequences, over 9% seen once; the top ten hold about 1.5%. This sample was shared with a second study, whose subject was yellow fever vaccine responses in identical twins.

Input material: PBMCs. Receptors originate from a woman under 30 in good health.

The chain has TRBV7-8 and TRBJ2-1, with a weak D call TRBD2 (7 bases). The CDR3 spans 18 residues. V lost 6 bases and J 4 bases, leaving 25 bases between the germline ends. Germline V gene sequence: CDR1 SGHVS, CDR2 FQNEAQ. CDR3 DNA sequence: TGTGCCAGCAGATCCCCAGGCGGGGGCACAGAAACGTACAATGAGCAGTTCTTC. Translating it yields CASRSPGGGTETYNEQFF.

This clonotype was seen more than once but under ten times. This chain connects TRBV27 to TRBJ2-6; D is perhaps TRBD1 (5 bases). The length of the CDR3 is 15 residues. V dropped 5 bases and J dropped 4 bases, with 12 bases sitting between them. Germline values: CDR1 MNHEY, CDR2 SMNVEV (reference sequence). The CDR3 nucleotides read TGTGCCAGCAGTCCCCACAGGTCCGGGGCCAACGTCCTGACTTTC. Amino acids: CASSPHRSGANVLTF.

This clonotype was seen at least ten times. The chain joins TRBV7-9 to TRBJ2-5; 11 nucleotides line up with TRBD2. Germline values: CDR1 SEHNR, CDR2 FQNEAQ (reference sequence). The CDR3 covers 16 residues. Trimming removed 4 bases from V and 5 bases from J; junction bases left unmatched: 9. CDR3 loop: CASSSLSGRARETQYF. CDR3 nucleotide sequence: TGTGCCAGCAGCTCTCTTAGCGGGAGGGCCAGGGAGACCCAGTACTTC.

This clonotype has just a few counts. The chain uses TRBV15 and TRBJ2-1, with 8 bases lining up with TRBD2. The CDR3 consists of 17 residues. J gave up 6 bases and V 0 bases, and 10 bases lay outside the gene matches. CDR1 LNHNV and CDR2 YYDKDF come from the germline V gene (reference sequence). CDR3 nucleotide sequence: TGTGCCACCAGCAGAGATACCTTAGCGGGAACTTTCAATGAGCAGTTCTTC. This codes for CATSRDTLAGTFNEQFF.

This clonotype was detected ten times or more. J is TRBJ2-3 and V is TRBV12-3 or TRBV12-4, with D tentatively TRBD1 or TRBD2 (6 bases each). This CDR3 has 15 amino acids. V lost 5 bases and J 3 bases, leaving 15 bases between the germline ends. This CDR3 is CASSERQAGTDTQYF. DNA for the CDR3: TGTGCCAGCAGTGAAAGACAGGCGGGGACAGATACGCAGTATTTT.

This clonotype has a count of ten or more. V is TRBV5-1 and J is TRBJ1-2; D is perhaps TRBD1 (6 bases). There are 12 residues in the CDR3. Germline-derived CDR1 and CDR2 are SGHRS and YFSETQ. Trimming cost V 5 bases and J 6 bases, with 11 bases left between them. The CDR3 loop reads CASRQGVNGYTF. The CDR3 nucleotides read TGCGCCAGCAGACAGGGCGTAAATGGCTACACCTTC.

The chain has TRBV5-5 and TRBJ2-2, with 7 bases lining up with TRBD2. Trimming at V came to 4 bases and at J to 4 bases, leaving 13 bases not matched to a gene. Looked up from germline, CDR1 is SGHKS and CDR2 is YYEKEE (reference sequence). The CDR3 sequence is 17 residues long. The CDR3 protein is CASSHAIAGRGTGELFF. The CDR3 bases are TGTGCCAGCAGCCACGCCATAGCGGGCCGAGGCACCGGGGAGCTGTTTTTT. The entire variable domain, with the rest obtained from reference TRBV5-5 and TRBJ2-2, is as follows: DAGVTQSPTHLIKTRGQQVTLRCSPISGHKSVSWYQQVLGQGPQFIFQYYEKEERGRGNFPDRFSARQFPNYSSELNVNALLLGDSALYLCASSHAIAGRGTGELFFGEGSRLTVL.